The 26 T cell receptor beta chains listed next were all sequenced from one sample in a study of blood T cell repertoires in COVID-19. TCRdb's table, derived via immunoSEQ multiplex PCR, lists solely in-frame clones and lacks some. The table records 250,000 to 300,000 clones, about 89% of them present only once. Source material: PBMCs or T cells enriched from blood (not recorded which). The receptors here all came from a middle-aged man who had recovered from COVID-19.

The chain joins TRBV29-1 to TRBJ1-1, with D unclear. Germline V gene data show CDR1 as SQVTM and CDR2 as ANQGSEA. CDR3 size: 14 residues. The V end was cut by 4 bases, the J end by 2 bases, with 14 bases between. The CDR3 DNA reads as TGCAGCGTTGGGGTTGTGGGCCGAAACACTGAAGCTTTCTTT. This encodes CSVGVVGRNTEAFF.

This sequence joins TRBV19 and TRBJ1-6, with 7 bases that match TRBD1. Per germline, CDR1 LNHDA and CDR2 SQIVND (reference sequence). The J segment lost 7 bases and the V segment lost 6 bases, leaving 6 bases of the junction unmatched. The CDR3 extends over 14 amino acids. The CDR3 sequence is CASSWGQSNSPLHF. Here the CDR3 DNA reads TGTGCCAGTAGCTGGGGACAGTCCAATTCACCCCTCCACTTT.

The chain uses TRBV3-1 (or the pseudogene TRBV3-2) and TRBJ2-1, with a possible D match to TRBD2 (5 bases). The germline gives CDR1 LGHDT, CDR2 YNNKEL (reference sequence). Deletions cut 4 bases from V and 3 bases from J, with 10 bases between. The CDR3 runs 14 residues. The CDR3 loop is CASSLGLLYNEQFF. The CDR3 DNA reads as TGTGCCAGCAGCCTAGGACTTCTCTACAATGAGCAGTTCTTC.

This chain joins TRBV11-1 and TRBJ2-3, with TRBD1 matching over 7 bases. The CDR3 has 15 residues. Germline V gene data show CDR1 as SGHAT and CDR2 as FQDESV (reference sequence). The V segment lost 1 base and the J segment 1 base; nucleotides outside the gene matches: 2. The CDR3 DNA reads TGTGCCAGCAGCTTAGTTACAGGGGGCACAGATACGCAGTATTTT. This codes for CASSLVTGGTDTQYF.

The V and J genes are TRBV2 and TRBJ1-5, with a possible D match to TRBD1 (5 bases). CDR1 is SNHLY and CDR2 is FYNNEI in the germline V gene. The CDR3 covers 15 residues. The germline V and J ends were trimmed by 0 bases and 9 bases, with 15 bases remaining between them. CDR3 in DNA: TGTGCCAGCAGTGAAGCGCTTCCAGGCCAGGGGCCCCAGCATTTT. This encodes CASSEALPGQGPQHF. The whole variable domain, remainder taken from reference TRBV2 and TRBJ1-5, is EPEVTQTPSHQVTQMGQEVILRCVPISNHLYFYWYRQILGQKVEFLVSFYNNEISEKSEIFDDQFSVERPDGSNFTLKIRSTKLEDSAMYFCASSEALPGQGPQHFGDGTRLSIL.

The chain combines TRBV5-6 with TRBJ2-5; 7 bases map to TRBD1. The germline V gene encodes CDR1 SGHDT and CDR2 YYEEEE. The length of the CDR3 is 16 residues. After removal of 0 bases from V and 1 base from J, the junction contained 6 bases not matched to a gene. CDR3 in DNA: TGTGCCAGCAGCTTGGCCACAGGGGCTTTCCAAGAGACCCAGTACTTC. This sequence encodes CASSLATGAFQETQYF.

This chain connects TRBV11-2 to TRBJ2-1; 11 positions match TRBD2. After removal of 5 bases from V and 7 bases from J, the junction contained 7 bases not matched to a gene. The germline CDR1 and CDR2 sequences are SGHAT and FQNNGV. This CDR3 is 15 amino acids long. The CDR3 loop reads CASSNGLAGSNEQFF. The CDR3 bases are TGTGCCAGCAGCAATGGACTAGCGGGTTCAAATGAGCAGTTCTTC.

The CDR3 coding sequence is TGTGCCACAAGCGGCGGCACACGTCGAGAGACCCAGTACTTC. Encoded protein: CATSGGTRRETQYF. The rearrangement links TRBV10-3 to TRBJ2-5; tentative D call: TRBD2 (5 bases). Per germline, CDR1 ENHRY and CDR2 SYGVKD. Trimming left V 10 bases short and J 4 bases short, with 19 bases between. This CDR3 contains 14 residues.

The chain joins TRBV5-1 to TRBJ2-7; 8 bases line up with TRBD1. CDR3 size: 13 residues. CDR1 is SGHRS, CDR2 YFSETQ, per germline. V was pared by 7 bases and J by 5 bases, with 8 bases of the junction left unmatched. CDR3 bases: TGCGCCAGCTCTCGACAGGGGAGCCACGAGCAGTACTTC. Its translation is CASSRQGSHEQYF. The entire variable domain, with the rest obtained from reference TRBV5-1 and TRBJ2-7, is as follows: KAGVTQTPRYLIKTRGQQVTLSCSPISGHRSVSWYQQTPGQGLQFLFEYFSETQRNKGNFPGRFSGRQFSNSRSEMNVSTLELGDSALYLCASSRQGSHEQYFGPGTRLTVT.

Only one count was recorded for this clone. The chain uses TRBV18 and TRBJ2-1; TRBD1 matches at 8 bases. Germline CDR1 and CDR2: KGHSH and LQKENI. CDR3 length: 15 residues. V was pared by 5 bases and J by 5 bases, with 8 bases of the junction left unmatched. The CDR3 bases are TGTGCCAGCTCAATTGGGACAGGTAAAAACAATGAGCAGTTCTTC. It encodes CASSIGTGKNNEQFF.

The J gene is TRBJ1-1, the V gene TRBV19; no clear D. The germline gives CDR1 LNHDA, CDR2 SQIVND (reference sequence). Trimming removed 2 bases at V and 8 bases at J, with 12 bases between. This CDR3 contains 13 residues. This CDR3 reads CASSIRARVEAFF. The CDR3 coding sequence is TGTGCCAGTAGTATAAGAGCCCGGGTCGAAGCTTTCTTT. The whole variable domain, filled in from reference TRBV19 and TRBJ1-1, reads DGGITQSPKYLFRKEGQNVTLSCEQNLNHDAMYWYRQDPGQGLRLIYYSQIVNDFQKGDIAEGYSVSREKKESFPLTVTSAQKNPTAFYLCASSIRARVEAFFGQGTRLTVV.

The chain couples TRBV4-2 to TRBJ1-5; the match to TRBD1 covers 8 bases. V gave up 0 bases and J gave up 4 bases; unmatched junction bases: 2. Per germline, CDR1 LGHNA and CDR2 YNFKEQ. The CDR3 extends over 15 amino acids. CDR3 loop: CASSQDRGLNQPQHF. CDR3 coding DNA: TGTGCCAGCAGCCAAGACAGGGGGCTGAATCAGCCCCAGCATTTT.

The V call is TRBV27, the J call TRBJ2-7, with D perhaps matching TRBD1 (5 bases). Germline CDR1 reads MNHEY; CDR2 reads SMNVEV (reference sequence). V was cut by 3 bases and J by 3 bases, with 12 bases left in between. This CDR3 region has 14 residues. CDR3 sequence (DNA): TGTGCCAGCAGTTTCCGCAGGGCTCACTACGAGCAGTACTTC. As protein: CASSFRRAHYEQYF.

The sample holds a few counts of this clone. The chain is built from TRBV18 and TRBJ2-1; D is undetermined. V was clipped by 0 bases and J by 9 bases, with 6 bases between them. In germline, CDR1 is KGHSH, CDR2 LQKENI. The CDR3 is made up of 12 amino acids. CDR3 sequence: CASSPPAVEQFF. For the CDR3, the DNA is TGTGCCAGCTCACCACCGGCGGTTGAGCAGTTCTTC.

CDR3 coding DNA: TGCAGCGCCAGCCAGGGTTACAATGAGCAGTTCTTC. It translates to CSASQGYNEQFF. The gene calls are TRBV29-1 and TRBJ2-1; a weak D match, TRBD1 (5 bases). The CDR3 spans 12 residues. Trimming pared 7 bases from V and 4 bases from J, leaving 11 bases between. Germline V CDR1 and CDR2: SQVTM, ANQGSEA.

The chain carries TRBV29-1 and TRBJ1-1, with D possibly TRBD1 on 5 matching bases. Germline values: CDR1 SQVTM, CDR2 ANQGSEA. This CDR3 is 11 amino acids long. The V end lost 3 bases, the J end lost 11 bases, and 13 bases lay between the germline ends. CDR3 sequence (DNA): TGCAGCGTTGAGAAAGGGGAAGTCGCTTTCTTT. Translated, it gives CSVEKGEVAFF.

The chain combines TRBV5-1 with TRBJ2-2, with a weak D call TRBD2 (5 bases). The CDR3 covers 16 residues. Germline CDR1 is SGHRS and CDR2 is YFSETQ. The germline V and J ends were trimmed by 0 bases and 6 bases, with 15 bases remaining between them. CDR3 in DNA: TGCGCCAGCAGCTTGGCCGGGGTAGTCGGCGCCGGGGAGCTGTTTTTT. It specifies CASSLAGVVGAGELFF.

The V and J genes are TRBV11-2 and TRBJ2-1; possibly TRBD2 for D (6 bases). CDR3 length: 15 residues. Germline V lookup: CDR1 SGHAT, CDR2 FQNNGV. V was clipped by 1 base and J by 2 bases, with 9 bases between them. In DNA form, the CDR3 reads TGTGCCAGCAGCTTAGTGGCGGGACCCTACAATGAGCAGTTCTTC. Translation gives CASSLVAGPYNEQFF. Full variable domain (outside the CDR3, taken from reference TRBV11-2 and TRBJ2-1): EAGVAQSPRYKIIEKRQSVAFWCNPISGHATLYWYQQILGQGPKLLIQFQNNGVVDDSQLPKDRFSAERLKGVDSTLKIQPAKLEDSAVYLCASSLVAGPYNEQFFGPGTRLTVL.

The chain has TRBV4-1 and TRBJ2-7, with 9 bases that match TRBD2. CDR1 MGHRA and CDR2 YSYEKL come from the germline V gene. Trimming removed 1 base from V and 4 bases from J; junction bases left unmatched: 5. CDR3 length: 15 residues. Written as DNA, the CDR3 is TGCGCCAGCAGCCAAGTTGGTAGCGGGGGTTACGAGCAGTACTTC. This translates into CASSQVGSGGYEQYF.

The CDR3 nucleotides are TGTGCCAGTAGTTTGGGACAGAGCTTTGGCTACACCTTC. Its translation: CASSLGQSFGYTF. The chain carries TRBV19 and TRBJ1-2; 7 bases line up with TRBD1. This CDR3 spans 13 amino acids. V was pared by 5 bases and J by 7 bases, with 7 bases of the junction left unmatched. CDR1 LNHDA and CDR2 SQIVND come from the germline V gene (reference sequence). Using reference TRBV19 and TRBJ1-2 for the parts outside the CDR3, the full variable domain is DGGITQSPKYLFRKEGQNVTLSCEQNLNHDAMYWYRQDPGQGLRLIYYSQIVNDFQKGDIAEGYSVSREKKESFPLTVTSAQKNPTAFYLCASSLGQSFGYTFGSGTRLTVV.

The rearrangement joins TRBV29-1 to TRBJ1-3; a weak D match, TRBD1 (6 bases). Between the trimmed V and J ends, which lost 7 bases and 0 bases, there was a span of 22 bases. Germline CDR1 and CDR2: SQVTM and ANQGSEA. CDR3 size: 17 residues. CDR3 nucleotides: TGCAGCGCCTCCTTAGGGCGGGGGCCCGGCTCTGGAAACACCATATATTTT. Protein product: CSASLGRGPGSGNTIYF.

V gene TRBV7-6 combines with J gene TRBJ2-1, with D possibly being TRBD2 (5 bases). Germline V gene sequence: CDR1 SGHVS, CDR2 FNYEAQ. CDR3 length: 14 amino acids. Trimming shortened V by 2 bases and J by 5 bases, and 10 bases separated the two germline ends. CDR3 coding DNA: TGTGCCAGCAGCTTAAGGACGGGGAACAATGAGCAGTTCTTC. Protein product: CASSLRTGNNEQFF.

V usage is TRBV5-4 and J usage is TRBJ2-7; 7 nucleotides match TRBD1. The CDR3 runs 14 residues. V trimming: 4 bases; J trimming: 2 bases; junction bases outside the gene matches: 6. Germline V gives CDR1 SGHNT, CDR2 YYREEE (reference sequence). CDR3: CASSPSQGTYEQYF. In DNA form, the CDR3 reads TGTGCCAGCAGCCCCTCACAGGGGACCTACGAGCAGTACTTC.

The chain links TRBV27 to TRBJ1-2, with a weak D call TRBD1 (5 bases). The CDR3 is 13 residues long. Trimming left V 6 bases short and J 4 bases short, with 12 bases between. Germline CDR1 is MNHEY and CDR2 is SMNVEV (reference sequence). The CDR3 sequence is CASSYDSIYGYTF. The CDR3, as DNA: TGTGCCAGCAGCTACGACAGTATCTATGGCTACACCTTC.

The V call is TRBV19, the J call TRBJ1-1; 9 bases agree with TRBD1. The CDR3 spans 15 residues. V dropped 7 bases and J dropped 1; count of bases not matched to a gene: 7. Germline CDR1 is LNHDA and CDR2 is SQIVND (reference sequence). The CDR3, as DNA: TGTGCCAGTACGATTTGGACAGGGGCGAACACTGAAGCTTTCTTT. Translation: CASTIWTGANTEAFF.

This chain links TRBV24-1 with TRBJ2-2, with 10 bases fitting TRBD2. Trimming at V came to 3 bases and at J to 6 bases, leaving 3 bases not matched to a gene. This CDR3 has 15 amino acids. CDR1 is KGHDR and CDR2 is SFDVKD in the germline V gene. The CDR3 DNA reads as TGTGCCACCAGTGATCCTACTAGCGGGGCCGGGGAGCTGTTTTTT. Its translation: CATSDPTSGAGELFF.